This T cell receptor (beta chain) was identified during a study of blood T cell repertoires in COVID-19. Study overall: Whether acute or convalescent, the COVID-19 samples came from the United States, Italy and Spain. PBMCs, B-cell-depleted T cells, or T cells provided the cDNA or gDNA that made up the material.

Profiling relied on immunoSEQ multiplex PCR, and the TCRdb table lists in-frame clones only, not all of them. The sample records over 450,000 clones, nearly 90% being singletons. The origin of this receptor is a man aged 18 to 29 with COVID-19, enrolled during active disease. Sequenced sample: peripheral blood.

The CDR3 sequence: CASSRKAGTEAFF. In nucleotides, the CDR3 is TGTGCCAGCAGTAGAAAAGCGGGCACTGAAGCTTTCTTT. The chain has TRBV11-2 and TRBJ1-1; no reliable D call. V was clipped by 6 bases and J by 4 bases, with 12 bases between them. This CDR3 has 13 residues. The germline gives CDR1 SGHAT, CDR2 FQNNGV.